Listed here are 14 T cell receptor beta chains from one sample, sequenced in a study of blood T cell repertoires in COVID-19. Produced via immunoSEQ multiplex PCR; TCRdb's table is partial and in-frame only. The sample carries 200,000 to 250,000 clones, about 84% recorded once. Sequencing was done on a sample of peripheral blood. These TCRs come from a human donor in a cohort sampled during active COVID-19.

As for this clone: This clone may be a read error of a much larger clone one base away. The chain recombines TRBV21-1 with TRBJ2-2; the D call of TRBD2 is as the table states it, not checked on the DNA. TRBV21-1 is reported as a pseudogene. This CDR3 comprises 14 residues. This CDR3 is CANSVLSNTGELFF. The CDR3, as DNA: TGTGCCAACAGCGTGCTATCGAACACCGGGGAGCTGTTTTTT.

This clone was counted only a few times. This chain joins TRBV4-2 and TRBJ1-6, with 7 bases that match TRBD1. The CDR3 totals 15 residues. Germline CDR1 and CDR2: LGHNA and YNFKEQ. V gave up 5 bases and J gave up 5 bases; unmatched junction bases: 6. The CDR3 spells CASSYTGTDNSPLHF. DNA of the CDR3: TGTGCCAGCAGCTATACCGGGACAGATAATTCACCCCTCCACTTT.

The genes are TRBV25-1 and TRBJ2-3; 7 positions match TRBD1. With 8 bases clipped from V and 1 base from J, the junction kept 9 bases outside the gene matches. The germline CDR1 and CDR2 sequences are MGHDK and SYGVNS. CDR3 length: 15 amino acids. CDR3: CASRKGQARTDTQYF. The CDR3 nucleotides are TGTGCCAGCCGTAAAGGACAGGCCCGCACAGATACGCAGTATTTT. The entire variable domain, with the rest obtained from reference TRBV25-1 and TRBJ2-3, is as follows: EADIYQTPRYLVIGTGKKITLECSQTMGHDKMYWYQQDPGMELHLIHYSYGVNSTEKGDLSSESTVSRIRTEHFPLTLESARPSHTSQYLCASRKGQARTDTQYFGPGTRLTVL.

The chain employs TRBV4-2 and TRBJ2-5, with 10 positions matching TRBD2. The CDR3 runs 17 residues. Germline V gene lookup returns CDR1 LGHNA and CDR2 YNFKEQ. Trimming took 0 bases from V and 5 from J; bases not matched to a gene: 9. As DNA, the CDR3 is TGTGCCAGCAGCCAAGATGGGGCTAGCGGGAGTCCGGAGACCCAGTACTTC. As protein: CASSQDGASGSPETQYF.

The chain combines TRBV7-2 with TRBJ2-7; TRBD1 aligns across 11 bases. Trimming at V came to 8 bases and at J to 9 bases, leaving 9 bases not matched to a gene. Germline lookup yields CDR1 SGHTA and CDR2 FQGNSA. The CDR3 loop spans 13 amino acids. CDR3 loop: CASGADRGQGQYF. The CDR3 DNA sequence: TGTGCCAGCGGGGCGGACAGGGGGCAAGGGCAGTACTTC.

This clone was observed at least ten times. The chain has TRBV11-2 and TRBJ2-2; no firm D call. V was clipped by 0 bases and J by 5 bases, with 10 bases between them. The CDR3 runs 15 residues. CDR1 is SGHAT and CDR2 is FQNNGV in the germline V gene. DNA for the CDR3: TGTGCCAGCAGCTTAGATCCAGGCCCGACCGGGGAGCTGTTTTTT. Amino acid sequence: CASSLDPGPTGELFF.

The rearrangement uses TRBV5-1 and TRBJ2-3, with a possible D match to TRBD2 (7 bases). CDR1 SGHRS and CDR2 YFSETQ come from the germline V gene. The CDR3 spans 16 residues. The ends were cut back, 0 bases at V and 2 bases at J, with 13 bases in the middle. CDR3 DNA: TGCGCCAGCAGCTTGGGAAGGGGGGGTGCCACAGATACGCAGTATTTT. Amino acids: CASSLGRGGATDTQYF. Drawing the rest from reference TRBV5-1 and TRBJ2-3, the complete variable domain is KAGVTQTPRYLIKTRGQQVTLSCSPISGHRSVSWYQQTPGQGLQFLFEYFSETQRNKGNFPGRFSGRQFSNSRSEMNVSTLELGDSALYLCASSLGRGGATDTQYFGPGTRLTVL.

The rearrangement joins TRBV24-1 to TRBJ1-2; 10 bases match TRBD1. V dropped 0 bases and J dropped 8; count of bases not matched to a gene: 5. The CDR3 length is 15 residues. The germline CDR1 and CDR2 sequences are KGHDR and SFDVKD. The CDR3 DNA follows: TGTGCCACCAGTGATTTGCGACAGGGGGCGGGCGGCTACACCTTC. Translating gives CATSDLRQGAGGYTF.

This clone was observed a handful of times. This chain uses TRBV27 with TRBJ2-1; 12 bases match TRBD2. Germline V lookup: CDR1 MNHEY, CDR2 SMNVEV (reference sequence). The CDR3 sequence is 13 residues long. The V and J ends lost 9 bases and 9 bases, in that order; junction bases with no gene match: 6. CDR3 bases: TGTGCCAGTGGGACTAGCGGGTGGGTTGAGCAGTTCTTC. It yields the protein CASGTSGWVEQFF.

This sequence joins TRBV3-1 (or the pseudogene TRBV3-2) and TRBJ2-1, with D unresolved. The CDR3 loop spans 17 amino acids. V was shortened by 2 bases and J by 0 bases, with 14 bases between the two germline ends. Germline CDR1 reads LGHDT; CDR2 reads YNNKEL (reference sequence). The CDR3 nucleotides read TGTGCCAGCAGCCAACGAGGAGCGAGGAGCTCCTACAATGAGCAGTTCTTC. Amino acid sequence: CASSQRGARSSYNEQFF.

The chain uses TRBV6-2 or TRBV6-3 and TRBJ1-2; D might be TRBD1 (6 bases). The CDR3 contains 12 residues. The germline V gene has CDR1 MNHEY and CDR2 SVGEGT. V was pared by 2 bases and J by 6 bases, with 7 bases between. The CDR3 nucleotides read TGTGCCAGCAGTTACGCAGGGGATGGCTACACCTTC. Translating it yields CASSYAGDGYTF.

The chain employs TRBV18 and TRBJ2-3; TRBD1 matches at 9 bases. V was pared by 4 bases and J by 6 bases, with 11 bases of the junction left unmatched. This CDR3 has 16 amino acids. Germline CDR1 reads KGHSH; CDR2 reads LQKENI. The CDR3: CASSQTGGPAGDTQYF. As DNA, the CDR3 is TGTGCCAGCTCACAGACAGGGGGGCCAGCAGGGGATACGCAGTATTTT.

The chain joins TRBV7-3 to TRBJ1-3; 9 bases map to TRBD1. The CDR3 covers 16 residues. V lost 5 bases, J lost 0 bases, and 5 bases stayed unmatched. Germline V gene sequence: CDR1 SGHTA, CDR2 FQGTGA. The DNA for the CDR3 is TGTGCCAGCAGCCCTGCGGGACAGGGCTCTGGAAACACCATATATTTT. Encoded protein: CASSPAGQGSGNTIYF.

The CDR3 spells CATNQFATNEKLFF. The CDR3 DNA is TGTGCCACCAACCAGTTTGCAACTAATGAAAAACTGTTTTTT. The V and J genes are TRBV28 and TRBJ1-4; D is ambiguous. V was shortened by 10 bases and J by 0 bases, with 12 bases between the two germline ends. Looked up from germline, CDR1 is MDHEN and CDR2 is SYDVKM. The CDR3 length is 14 residues. Based on the CDR3 plus reference TRBV28 and TRBJ1-4, the full variable domain is DVKVTQSSRYLVKRTGEKVFLECVQDMDHENMFWYRQDPGLGLRLIYFSYDVKMKEKGDIPEGYSVSREKKERFSLILESASTNQTSMYLCATNQFATNEKLFFGSGTQLSVL.